Listed here is a single T cell receptor (beta chain). This record belongs to a study of blood T cell repertoires in COVID-19. Profiled with immunoSEQ multiplex PCR; TCRdb holds only in-frame clones, not every one. The sample shows about 23,000 clones, around 94% of them seen only once. The V segment lost 3 bases and the J segment 2 bases; nucleotides outside the gene matches: 4. Germline V gives CDR1 SGHAT, CDR2 FQNNGV. This CDR3 is built from 15 residues. The sample consisted of peripheral blood. This chain joins TRBV11-2 and TRBJ2-5; 9 bases align to TRBD1. The sequence derives from a woman aged 50 to 60 with active COVID-19. CDR3 loop: CASSFGTGHQETQYF. The CDR3, as DNA: TGTGCCAGCAGCTTTGGGACAGGGCATCAAGAGACCCAGTACTTC. Combining the CDR3 with reference TRBV11-2 and TRBJ2-5 gives the whole variable domain EAGVAQSPRYKIIEKRQSVAFWCNPISGHATLYWYQQILGQGPKLLIQFQNNGVVDDSQLPKDRFSAERLKGVDSTLKIQPAKLEDSAVYLCASSFGTGHQETQYFGPGTRLLVL.